This T cell receptor beta chain derives from a study of blood T cell repertoires in COVID-19. About the study: COVID-19 samples from acute and convalescent phases originated in the United States, Italy and Spain.

Germline-derived CDR1 and CDR2 are MNHEY and SMNVEV (reference sequence). J lost 7 bases, V lost 7 bases, and 8 bases had no gene match. This CDR3 comprises 14 residues. Method: immunoSEQ multiplex PCR; TCRdb's copy keeps in-frame clones and lacks some. Here the sample spans fewer than 300,000 clones, 80% to 95% being singletons. This study enrolled people aged roughly 18 to 89 from roughly 22 US geographic areas. The sequence derives from a woman in her 30s who had recovered from COVID-19. The chain employs TRBV27 and TRBJ2-7; 12 nucleotides agree with TRBD1. The source material was PBMCs or T cells enriched from blood (not recorded which). The CDR3 loop reads CASTPGQGAGEQYF. The CDR3 DNA sequence: TGTGCCAGCACCCCGGGACAGGGGGCTGGGGAGCAGTACTTC.